A single sample gave rise to the 30 T cell receptor beta chains below, sequenced in a study of T cells in Graves' hyperthyroidism and ophthalmopathy. Researchers took RNA transcripts and amplified the TCR beta CDR3 regions from them. An initial round of RT-PCR targeting the TCR CDR3 relied on the HTBI primer set. TCRdb reprocessed the multiplex PCR reads via MiXCR and lists one record per CDR3 protein. This table has approximately 600,000 distinct CDR3 sequences, around 20% appearing once. The specimen was blood. These receptors were taken from a man younger than 40 with Graves' ophthalmopathy.

This clonotype was detected a few times. V usage is TRBV28 and J usage is TRBJ1-4; TRBD1 is a possible D gene (6 bases). The CDR3 covers 15 residues. Germline loops: CDR1 MDHEN, CDR2 SYDVKM. The germline V and J ends were trimmed by 7 bases and 2 bases, with 14 bases remaining between them. The CDR3 protein is CASTATGWTNEKLFF. CDR3 in DNA: TGTGCCAGCACCGCCACAGGGTGGACTAATGAAAAACTGTTTTTT.

This clonotype was detected only a few times. The chain recombines TRBV5-1 with TRBJ2-1; 12 nucleotides agree with TRBD2. Per the germline V gene, CDR1 is SGHRS and CDR2 is YFSETQ. There are 14 residues in the CDR3. J lost 9 bases, V lost 2 bases, and 3 bases had no gene match. The CDR3 nucleotides read TGCGCCAGCAGCTTAAGACTAGCGGGAGCTGAGCAGTTCTTC. Amino acid sequence: CASSLRLAGAEQFF.

The chain is built from TRBV6-5 and TRBJ1-1, with 11 bases matching TRBD1. The CDR3 runs to 19 residues. J lost 1 base, V lost 6 bases, and 16 bases had no gene match. Germline V gene data show CDR1 as MNHEY and CDR2 as SVGAGI. CDR3 protein: CASREEVDRGPTSNTEAFF. As DNA, the CDR3 is TGTGCCAGCAGGGAGGAGGTGGACAGGGGGCCTACCTCGAACACTGAAGCTTTCTTT.

This rearrangement joins TRBV6-1 to TRBJ1-1; D gene ambiguous. This CDR3 has 17 amino acids. The V end lost 6 bases, the J end lost 0 bases, and 20 bases lay between the germline ends. Germline CDR1 and CDR2: MNHNS and SASEGT. CDR3 region: CASRDAYFLVMNTEAFF. The CDR3 DNA follows: TGTGCCAGCAGAGACGCATACTTTCTAGTCATGAACACTGAAGCTTTCTTT.

The chain joins TRBV6-5 to TRBJ1-3; D is ambiguous. This CDR3 has 17 residues. V dropped 0 bases and J dropped 1 base, with 13 bases sitting between them. CDR1 is MNHEY, CDR2 SVGAGI, per germline. This chain's CDR3 is CASSYSRQGNSGNTIYF. The DNA of the CDR3 is TGTGCCAGCAGTTACTCGCGGCAAGGGAATTCTGGAAACACCATATATTTT.

The genes are TRBV14 and TRBJ2-2, with D tentatively TRBD2 (7 bases). V lost 3 bases and J 3 bases, leaving 14 bases between the germline ends. This CDR3 is 16 amino acids long. Germline V gene data show CDR1 as SGHDN and CDR2 as FVKESK. The CDR3 region has the DNA TGTGCCAGCAGCCACTCTCCGGGGGGCGACACCGGGGAGCTGTTTTTT. Translation gives CASSHSPGGDTGELFF.

This clonotype was observed many times. This chain uses TRBV28 with TRBJ2-1, with D hard to call. Germline-derived CDR1 and CDR2 are MDHEN and SYDVKM. This CDR3 region has 14 residues. V was clipped by 6 bases and J by 7 bases, with 16 bases between them. CDR3 nucleotides: TGTGCCAGCAGGGGTAACAGTGGGAAGAATGAGCAGTTCTTC. Translated: CASRGNSGKNEQFF.

This clonotype has just a few counts. This chain connects TRBV28 to TRBJ2-7; weak D call: TRBD2 (6 bases). The germline CDR1 and CDR2 sequences are MDHEN and SYDVKM. This CDR3 has 16 amino acids. V was cut by 5 bases and J by 7 bases, with 24 bases left in between. CDR3: CASSPKLGRELFEQYF. The CDR3 region has the DNA TGTGCCAGCAGTCCTAAGCTGGGACGGGAGCTCTTTGAGCAGTACTTC.

This clonotype was detected many times. The rearrangement uses TRBV28 and TRBJ2-3; 8 positions agree with TRBD1. V trimming: 5 bases; J trimming: 2 bases; junction bases outside the gene matches: 6. Germline V gene sequence: CDR1 MDHEN, CDR2 SYDVKM. CDR3 length: 15 amino acids. CDR3 sequence reads: CASSPGTGDTDTQYF. The CDR3 nucleotides read TGTGCCAGCAGTCCCGGGACAGGCGACACAGATACGCAGTATTTT.

V gene TRBV28 combines with J gene TRBJ1-2, with D unresolved. The CDR3 consists of 11 residues. Germline-derived CDR1 and CDR2 are MDHEN and SYDVKM. V dropped 9 bases and J dropped 6 bases, with 11 bases sitting between them. The CDR3 DNA follows: TGTGCCAGAGGACCCCGGGATGGCTACACCTTC. The encoded protein is CARGPRDGYTF.

This clonotype was recorded many times. In DNA, the CDR3 is TGTGCCAGCAGCTTGGGACTGACAGGGTCCCCCCAAGAGACCCAGTACTTC. Translation gives CASSLGLTGSPQETQYF. The chain uses TRBV5-5 and TRBJ2-5; 7 bases agree with TRBD1. Trimming at V came to 0 bases and at J to 1 base, leaving 9 bases not matched to a gene. The CDR3 consists of 17 residues. Germline CDR1 is SGHKS and CDR2 is YYEKEE (reference sequence).

This chain connects TRBV28 to TRBJ2-3, with D possibly being TRBD2 (6 bases). The length of the CDR3 is 14 residues. V lost 8 bases, J lost 1 base, and 13 bases lay in between. Germline V CDR1 and CDR2: MDHEN, SYDVKM. The CDR3 coding sequence is TGTGCCAGCCTAAACGGCGGGGGCACAGATACGCAGTATTTT. Protein product: CASLNGGGTDTQYF.

The table lists this clonotype with many counts. V usage is TRBV24-1 and J usage is TRBJ1-5; TRBD1 matches at 7 bases. Looked up from germline, CDR1 is KGHDR and CDR2 is SFDVKD. V was clipped by 3 bases and J by 1 base; unmatched bases: 5. This CDR3 comprises 16 residues. CDR3 DNA: TGTGCCACCAGTGATCACCGACAGGGAAGCAATCAGCCCCAGCATTTT. Translating gives CATSDHRQGSNQPQHF.

In its sample, this clonotype was seen many times. This chain links TRBV6-5 with TRBJ1-2; 7 nucleotides line up with TRBD1. Trimming cost V 2 bases and J 3 bases; bases outside gene matches: 9. Germline CDR1 reads MNHEY; CDR2 reads SVGAGI. The length of the CDR3 is 16 residues. The CDR3 loop is CASSYGTAGTYYGYTF. The CDR3 DNA reads TGTGCCAGCAGTTACGGGACAGCCGGGACCTACTATGGCTACACCTTC.

The chain employs TRBV28 and TRBJ2-6; 7 nucleotides line up with TRBD1. The CDR3 contains 14 residues. The J segment lost 4 bases and the V segment lost 5 bases, leaving 2 bases of the junction unmatched. CDR1 is MDHEN, CDR2 SYDVKM, per germline. CDR3 protein: CASSLGQGANVLTF. Here the CDR3 DNA reads TGTGCCAGCAGTCTGGGACAGGGGGCCAACGTCCTGACTTTC.

In its sample, this clonotype was seen a few times. This rearrangement joins TRBV18 to TRBJ2-1; no clear D gene. From germline, CDR1 is KGHSH and CDR2 LQKENI. Trimming took 2 bases from V and 10 from J, leaving 12 bases between them. This CDR3 is 13 amino acids long. The CDR3, as DNA: TGTGCCAGCTCACCAGGGTTGGCGGCAGAGCAGTTCTTC. Protein: CASSPGLAAEQFF. Using reference TRBV18 and TRBJ2-1 for the parts outside the CDR3, the full variable domain is NAGVMQNPRHLVRRRGQEARLRCSPMKGHSHVYWYRQLPEEGLKFMVYLQKENIIDESGMPKERFSAEFPKEGPSILRIQQVVRGDSAAYFCASSPGLAAEQFFGPGTRLTVL.

There are a few counts of this clonotype. The CDR3 nucleotides are TGTGCCAGCAGCCAAGCGGGCGGGAGGGCCAACAATGAGCAGTTCTTC. Its protein is CASSQAGGRANNEQFF. This chain connects TRBV14 to TRBJ2-1; 9 bases are a match to TRBD2. J lost 5 bases, V lost 1 base, and 6 bases had no gene match. The CDR3 length is 16 residues. CDR1 SGHDN and CDR2 FVKESK come from the germline V gene.

The chain joins TRBV7-3 to TRBJ2-3; tentatively, D is TRBD1 (6 bases). V lost 3 bases to trimming and J lost 5 bases, with 18 bases between them. Germline V gives CDR1 SGHTA, CDR2 FQGTGA. The CDR3 contains 16 residues. CDR3 DNA sequence: TGTGCCAGCAGCTTTCACCGGGACACCAGTGAAGATACGCAGTATTTT. It yields the protein CASSFHRDTSEDTQYF.

Details on this clonotype: This may arise from a read error, as a much more abundant clone is one base away. This chain joins TRBV11-2 and TRBJ2-1; possibly TRBD1 for D (6 bases). The V gene's germline CDR1 is SGHAT and CDR2 FQNNGV. There are 14 residues in the CDR3. Trimming took off 4 bases at V and 10 bases at J, with 17 bases between the two ends. The DNA of the CDR3 is TGTGCCAGCAGCTCCAGGACAGCGTCCGGGGAGCAGTTCTTC. It translates to CASSSRTASGEQFF.

This chain connects TRBV27 to TRBJ1-5, with D uncertain. V was pared by 2 bases and J by 0 bases, with 8 bases between. Germline lookup yields CDR1 MNHEY and CDR2 SMNVEV (reference sequence). The CDR3 covers 15 residues. The CDR3 DNA reads as TGTGCCAGCAGTTTAGGGGAGAGTAGCAATCAGCCCCAGCATTTT. Its translation: CASSLGESSNQPQHF.

The V gene is TRBV15, the J gene TRBJ2-1; 11 bases agree with TRBD2. This CDR3 is built from 16 residues. Germline V gene sequence: CDR1 LNHNV, CDR2 YYDKDF (reference sequence). The junction had 8 bases not matched to a gene; V was cut back by 3 bases and J by 7 bases. The CDR3 sequence is CATSSSSGRIRNEQFF. The CDR3 bases are TGTGCCACCAGCAGCTCTAGCGGGAGGATAAGGAATGAGCAGTTCTTC.

This clonotype has just a few counts. The chain recombines TRBV2 with TRBJ2-5, with 8 nucleotides matching TRBD2. Germline-derived CDR1 and CDR2 are SNHLY and FYNNEI. The CDR3 has 14 amino acids. V was pared by 6 bases and J by 0 bases, with 3 bases of the junction left unmatched. CDR3 bases: TGTGCCAGCAGCAAGCGGGGGTACCAAGAGACCCAGTACTTC. It yields the protein CASSKRGYQETQYF.

The chain links TRBV27 to TRBJ2-2; 9 bases agree with TRBD1. The germline V gene has CDR1 MNHEY and CDR2 SMNVEV (reference sequence). Trimming took 6 bases from V and 6 from J; bases not matched to a gene: 5. The CDR3 runs 14 residues. The CDR3 sequence: CASRGTGFAGELFF. Written as DNA, the CDR3 is TGTGCCAGCAGGGGGACAGGGTTCGCCGGGGAGCTGTTTTTT.

The chain couples TRBV7-6 to TRBJ2-7; 7 bases align to TRBD1. The CDR3 runs 17 residues. Per germline, CDR1 SGHVS and CDR2 FNYEAQ. V shed 5 bases, J shed 1 base, and the junction held 14 bases outside the gene matches. The CDR3 bases are TGTGCCAGCAGCCCTTATACAGGGATCAGGGGGTCCTACGAGCAGTACTTC. This encodes CASSPYTGIRGSYEQYF. The whole variable domain, filled in from reference TRBV7-6 and TRBJ2-7, reads GAGVSQSPRYKVTKRGQDVALRCDPISGHVSLYWYRQALGQGPEFLTYFNYEAQQDKSGLPNDRFSAERPEGSISTLTIQRTEQRDSAMYRCASSPYTGIRGSYEQYFGPGTRLTVT.

This clonotype was seen repeatedly, ten times or more. The chain is built from TRBV20-1 and TRBJ1-1, with unresolved D. Trimming removed 5 bases at V and 1 base at J, with 5 bases between. Germline CDR1 is DFQATT and CDR2 is SNEGSKA (reference sequence). The CDR3 consists of 11 residues. The CDR3 region is CSAPENTEAFF. CDR3 nucleotides: TGCAGTGCTCCAGAGAACACTGAAGCTTTCTTT.

V usage is TRBV6-6 and J usage is TRBJ2-5; possibly TRBD1 for D (8 bases). V gave up 2 bases and J gave up 4 bases, with 17 bases separating them. The CDR3 runs 16 residues. CDR1 and CDR2 (germline): MNHNY, SVGAGI (reference sequence). CDR3 in DNA: TGTGCCAGCAGTTACGGGACAGGACTAGGGGGAGAGACCCAGTACTTC. Translation: CASSYGTGLGGETQYF.

This clonotype appeared many times. The CDR3 DNA is TGTGCCAGCAGTTACTCCGGCGGTAGCACAGATACGCAGTATTTT. Protein sequence: CASSYSGGSTDTQYF. The rearrangement links TRBV6-6 to TRBJ2-3; D call uncertain. V lost 0 bases and J 0 bases, leaving 7 bases between the germline ends. The CDR3 loop spans 15 amino acids. CDR1 MNHNY and CDR2 SVGAGI come from the germline V gene (reference sequence).

This clonotype showed up many times. This rearrangement joins TRBV7-6 to TRBJ2-1; the D gene is possibly TRBD2 (6 bases). Per germline, CDR1 SGHVS and CDR2 FNYEAQ. The CDR3 is made up of 15 amino acids. Deletions cut 2 bases from V and 1 base from J, with 9 bases between. The chain's CDR3 is CASSLSGESYNEQFF. In nucleotides, the CDR3 is TGTGCCAGCAGCTTATCGGGGGAGTCCTACAATGAGCAGTTCTTC.

This clonotype has a handful of counts. V gene TRBV24-1 combines with J gene TRBJ2-7; D is uncertain. CDR3 size: 13 residues. From germline, CDR1 is KGHDR and CDR2 SFDVKD. Trimming took off 4 bases at V and 5 bases at J, with 11 bases between the two ends. The CDR3 loop reads CATSDILKDEQYF. In nucleotides, the CDR3 is TGTGCCACCAGTGACATCCTGAAGGACGAGCAGTACTTC.

This clonotype was counted between two and nine times. The V gene is TRBV29-1, the J gene TRBJ2-2; tentatively, D is TRBD2 (5 bases). Per the germline V gene, CDR1 is SQVTM and CDR2 is ANQGSEA. V was clipped by 6 bases and J by 6 bases, with 8 bases between them. This CDR3 spans 11 amino acids. CDR3 residues: CSVHSAGELFF. The CDR3 DNA follows: TGCAGCGTACATAGCGCCGGGGAGCTGTTTTTT.